This is a list of T cell receptor beta chains from one sample in a study of T cells after posttransplantation cyclophosphamide. Sequenced by immunoSEQ multiplex PCR; TCRdb stores in-frame clones only, minus some. The data show some 11,000 clones, around 2.1% seen once. Sample: PBMCs, taken after allogeneic stem cell transplant with posttransplant cyclophosphamide. The receptors stem from a male patient aged 25-45 years who received an allogeneic stem cell transplant from a related donor, was CMV-positive, and had no GVHD. Some T cells may have come from the graft donor. Each CDR3 is given with its conserved first and last residue. The D gene is left open where the match is weak. Clone sizes are given selectively: once, few, many, or a class where the clone is expanded.

abundance	d_gene	j_gene	v_gene	CDR3nt	CDR3aa
few	TRBD1	TRBJ2-2	TRBV10-1	TGCGCCAGCAGTGAGTCCGGGACAGTCAACACCGGGGAGCTGTTTTTT	CASSESGTVNTGELFF
few	TRBD2	TRBJ2-6	TRBV7-3	TGTGCCAGCAGCTTAAGGGAGGGCGGCTCTGGGGCCAACGTCCTGACTTTC	CASSLREGGSGANVLTF
few	TRBD2	TRBJ2-3	TRBV11-2	TGTGCCAGCAGCTCTTATGGGCGGGAGACAGATACGCAGTATTTT	CASSSYGRETDTQYF
few	TRBD1	TRBJ2-2	TRBV25-1	TGTGCCAGCCAGGGACAGGGAGGGACCGGGGAGCTGTTTTTT	CASQGQGGTGELFF
NA	NA	TRBJ1-3	TRBV5-4	TGTGCCAGCAGCTTGGAGAACTCCGGAAACACCATATATTTT	CASSLENSGNTIYF
NA	TRBD2	TRBJ2-1	TRBV5-8	TGTGCCAGCAGCACGGGACTAGCCTCCTACAATGAGCAGTTCTTC	CASSTGLASYNEQFF
NA	NA	TRBJ1-3	TRBV4-3	TGCGCCAGCAGCCAAGCTTTGGGGGCCAACTCTGGAAACACCATATATTTT	CASSQALGANSGNTIYF
NA	TRBD1	TRBJ1-1	TRBV5-1	TGCGCCAGCAGCTGGACAGGTTCATTAGAAGCTTTCTTT	CASSWTGSLEAFF
NA	NA	TRBJ2-1	TRBV28	TGTGCCAGCAGCTCGTCCCACAATGAGCAGTTCTTC	CASSSSHNEQFF
NA	NA	TRBJ1-2	TRBV5-4	TGTGCCAGCAGCCCACCCAGGGGAACTAACTATGGCTACACCTTC	CASSPPRGTNYGYTF